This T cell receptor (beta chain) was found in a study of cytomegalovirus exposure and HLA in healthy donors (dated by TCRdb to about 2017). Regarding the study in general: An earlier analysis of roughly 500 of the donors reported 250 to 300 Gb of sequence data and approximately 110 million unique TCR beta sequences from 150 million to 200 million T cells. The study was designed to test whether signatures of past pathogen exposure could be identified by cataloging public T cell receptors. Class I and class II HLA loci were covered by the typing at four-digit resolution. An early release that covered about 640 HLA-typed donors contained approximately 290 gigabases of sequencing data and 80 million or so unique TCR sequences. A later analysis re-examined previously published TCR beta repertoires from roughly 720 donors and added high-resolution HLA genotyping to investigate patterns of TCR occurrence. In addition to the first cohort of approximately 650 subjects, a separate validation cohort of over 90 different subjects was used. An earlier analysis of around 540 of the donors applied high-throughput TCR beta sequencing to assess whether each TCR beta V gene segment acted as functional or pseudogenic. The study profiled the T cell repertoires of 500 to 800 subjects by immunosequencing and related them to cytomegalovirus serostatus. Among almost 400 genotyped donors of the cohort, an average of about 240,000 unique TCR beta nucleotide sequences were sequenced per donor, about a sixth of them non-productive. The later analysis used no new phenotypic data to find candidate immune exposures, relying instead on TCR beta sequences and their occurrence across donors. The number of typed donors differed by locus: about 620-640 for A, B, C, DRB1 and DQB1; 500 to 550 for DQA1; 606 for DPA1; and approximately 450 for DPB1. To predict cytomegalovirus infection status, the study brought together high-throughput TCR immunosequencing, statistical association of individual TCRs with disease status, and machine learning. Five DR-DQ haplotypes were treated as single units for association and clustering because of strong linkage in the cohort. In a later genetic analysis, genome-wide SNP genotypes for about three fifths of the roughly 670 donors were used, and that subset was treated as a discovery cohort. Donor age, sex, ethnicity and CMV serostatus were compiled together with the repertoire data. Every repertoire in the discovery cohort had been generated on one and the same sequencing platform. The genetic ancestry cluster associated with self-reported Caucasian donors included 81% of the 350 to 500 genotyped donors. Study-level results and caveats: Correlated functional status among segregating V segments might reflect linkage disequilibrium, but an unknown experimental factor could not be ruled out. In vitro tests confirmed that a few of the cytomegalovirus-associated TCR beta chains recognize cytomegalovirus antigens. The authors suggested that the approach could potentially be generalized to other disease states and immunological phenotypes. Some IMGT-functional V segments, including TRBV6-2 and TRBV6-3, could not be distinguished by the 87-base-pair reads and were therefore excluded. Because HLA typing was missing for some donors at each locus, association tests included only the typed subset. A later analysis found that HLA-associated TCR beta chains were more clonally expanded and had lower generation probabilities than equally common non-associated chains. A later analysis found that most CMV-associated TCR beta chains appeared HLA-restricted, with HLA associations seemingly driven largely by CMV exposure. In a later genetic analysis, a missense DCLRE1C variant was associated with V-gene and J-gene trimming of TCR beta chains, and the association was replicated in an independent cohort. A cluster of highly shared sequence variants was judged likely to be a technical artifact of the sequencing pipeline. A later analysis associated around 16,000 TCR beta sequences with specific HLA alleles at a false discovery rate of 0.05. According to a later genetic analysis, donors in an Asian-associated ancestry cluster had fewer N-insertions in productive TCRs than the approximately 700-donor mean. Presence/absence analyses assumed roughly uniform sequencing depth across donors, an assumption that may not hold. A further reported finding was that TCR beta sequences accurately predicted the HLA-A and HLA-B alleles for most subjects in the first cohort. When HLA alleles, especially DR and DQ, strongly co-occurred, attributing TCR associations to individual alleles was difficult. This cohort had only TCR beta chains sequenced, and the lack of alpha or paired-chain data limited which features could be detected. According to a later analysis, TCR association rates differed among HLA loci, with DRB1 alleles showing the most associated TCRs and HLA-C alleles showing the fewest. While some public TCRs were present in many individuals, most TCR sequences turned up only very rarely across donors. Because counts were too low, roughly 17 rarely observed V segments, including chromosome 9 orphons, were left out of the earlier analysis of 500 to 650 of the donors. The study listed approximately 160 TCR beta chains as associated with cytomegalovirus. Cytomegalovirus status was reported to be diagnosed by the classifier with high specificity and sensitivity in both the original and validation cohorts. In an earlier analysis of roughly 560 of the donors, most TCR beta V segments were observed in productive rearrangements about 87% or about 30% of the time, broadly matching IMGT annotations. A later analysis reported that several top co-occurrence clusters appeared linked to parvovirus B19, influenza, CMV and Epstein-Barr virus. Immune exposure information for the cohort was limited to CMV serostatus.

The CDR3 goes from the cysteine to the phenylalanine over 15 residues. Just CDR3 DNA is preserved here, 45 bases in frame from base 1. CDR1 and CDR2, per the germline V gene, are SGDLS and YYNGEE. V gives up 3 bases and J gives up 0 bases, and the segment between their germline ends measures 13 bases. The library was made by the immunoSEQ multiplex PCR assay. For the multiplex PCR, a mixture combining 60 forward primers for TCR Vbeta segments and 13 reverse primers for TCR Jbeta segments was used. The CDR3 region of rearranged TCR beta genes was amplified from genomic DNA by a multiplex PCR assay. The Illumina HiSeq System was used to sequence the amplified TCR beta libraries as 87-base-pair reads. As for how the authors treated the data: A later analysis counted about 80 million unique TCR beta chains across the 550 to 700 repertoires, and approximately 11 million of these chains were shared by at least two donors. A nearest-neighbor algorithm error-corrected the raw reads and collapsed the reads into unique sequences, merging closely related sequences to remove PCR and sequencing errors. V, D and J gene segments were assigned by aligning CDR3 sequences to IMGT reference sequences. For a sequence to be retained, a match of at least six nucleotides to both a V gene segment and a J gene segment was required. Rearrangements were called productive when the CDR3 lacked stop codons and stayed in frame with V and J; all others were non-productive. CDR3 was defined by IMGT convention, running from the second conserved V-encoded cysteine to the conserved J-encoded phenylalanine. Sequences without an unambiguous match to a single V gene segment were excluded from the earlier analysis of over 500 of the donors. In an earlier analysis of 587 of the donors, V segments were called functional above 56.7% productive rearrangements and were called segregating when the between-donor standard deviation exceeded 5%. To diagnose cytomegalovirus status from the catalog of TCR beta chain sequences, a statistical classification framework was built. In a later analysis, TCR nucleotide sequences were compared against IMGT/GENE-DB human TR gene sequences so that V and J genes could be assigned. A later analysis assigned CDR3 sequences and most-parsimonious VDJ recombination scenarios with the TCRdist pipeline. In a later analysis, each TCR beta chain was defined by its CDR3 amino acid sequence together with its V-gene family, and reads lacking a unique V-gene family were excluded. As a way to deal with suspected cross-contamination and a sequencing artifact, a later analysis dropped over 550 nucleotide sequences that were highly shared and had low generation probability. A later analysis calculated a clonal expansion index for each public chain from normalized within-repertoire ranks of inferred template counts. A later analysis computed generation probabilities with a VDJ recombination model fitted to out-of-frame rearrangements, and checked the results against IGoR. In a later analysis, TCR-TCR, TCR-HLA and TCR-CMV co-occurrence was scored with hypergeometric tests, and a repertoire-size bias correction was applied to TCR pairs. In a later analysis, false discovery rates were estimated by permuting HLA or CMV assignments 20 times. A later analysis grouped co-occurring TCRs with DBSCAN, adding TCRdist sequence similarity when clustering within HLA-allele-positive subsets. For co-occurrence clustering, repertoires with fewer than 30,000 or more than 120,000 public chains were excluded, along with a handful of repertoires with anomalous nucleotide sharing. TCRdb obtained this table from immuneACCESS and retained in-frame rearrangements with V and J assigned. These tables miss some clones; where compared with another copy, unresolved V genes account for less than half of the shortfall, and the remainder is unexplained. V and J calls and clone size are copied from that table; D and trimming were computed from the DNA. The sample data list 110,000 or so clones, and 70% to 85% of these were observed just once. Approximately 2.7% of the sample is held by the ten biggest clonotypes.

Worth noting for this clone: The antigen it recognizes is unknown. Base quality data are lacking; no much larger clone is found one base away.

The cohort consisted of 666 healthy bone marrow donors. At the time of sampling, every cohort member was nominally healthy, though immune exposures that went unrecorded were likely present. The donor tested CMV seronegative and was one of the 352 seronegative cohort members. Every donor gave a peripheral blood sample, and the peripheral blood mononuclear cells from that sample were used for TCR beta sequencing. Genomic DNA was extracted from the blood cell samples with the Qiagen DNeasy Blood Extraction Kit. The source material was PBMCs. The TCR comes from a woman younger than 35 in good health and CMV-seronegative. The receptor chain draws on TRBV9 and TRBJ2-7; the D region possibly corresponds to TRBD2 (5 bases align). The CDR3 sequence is CASSAKLGISYEQYF. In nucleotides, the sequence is TGTGCCAGCAGCGCAAAACTAGGCATCTCCTACGAGCAGTACTTC.